This T cell receptor beta chain was documented in a study of shared clonotypes between healthy human individuals (dated by TCRdb to about 2020). Describing the broader study: The cohort comprised two women and a few men aged 18 to 49 years. Blood TCR repertoires of about 5 healthy adults were deeply sequenced to estimate repertoire size and the extent of clonotype sharing between individuals. To increase sequencing depth and limit assay-specific biases, TCR repertoire library preparation and sequencing were carried out by different laboratories using diverse techniques. Each donor's leukapheresis produced roughly between roughly 0.94 and 9.5 billion PBMCs.

The donors were healthy, HIV-negative adults who had no recently reported acute infections or vaccinations. Every donor was a Caucasian adult living in Nashville, Tennessee, USA. In the unsorted samples, 70 million to 95 million PBMCs were counted, and genomic DNA was extracted using the QIAamp DNA Blood Mini kit. After blood collection by leukapheresis, PBMCs were isolated using Ficoll-Histopaque density gradient centrifugation and then cryopreserved in the vapor phase of liquid nitrogen. V and J are trimmed by 2 bases and 0 bases, and the gene matches miss 0 bases of the junction. Counted from cysteine to phenylalanine, this CDR3 has 15 amino acids. The DNA shown is the 45-base CDR3, in frame from base 1. CDR1 is given as KGHSH and CDR2 as LQKENI, both from the germline V gene. Notes on this clone: This clone's antigen is unknown. Nothing much larger sits one base from this clone, and base qualities are not available.

What the work shows at the level of the full study, not this receptor alone: The small number of donors limited the genetic and exposure-history diversity represented. Pairwise subsampling indicated that sequencing depth was expected to affect the degree of clonotype sharing among donors. Sampling was restricted to blood, and TCR repertoires in tissues likely differ from the TCR repertoires found in blood.

TCR CDR3 regions were amplified from genomic DNA by multiplex PCR using the deep immunoSEQ assay. Extracted genomic DNA from each cell subset was distributed evenly across all wells of several immunoSEQ 96-well plates, and each plate was treated as a replicate. For unsorted PBMC, around 300 ng genomic DNA, equal to about 29,000 T cell genomes, was loaded into each replicate PCR. Ten immunoSEQ deep assay plates were used to sequence the unsorted PBMC genomic DNA. Purified libraries were measured with a Qubit 3.0 fluorometer, size-checked on a Bioanalyzer 2100, and measured again with the KAPA Library Quantification kit. Every immunoSEQ 96-well plate was sequenced on a separate single-read 150-cycle Illumina NextSeq 550 flow cell. The authors' analysis ran thus. The immunoSEQ output contained only junctional sequences without quality scores, so filtering could not match that applied to full-length reads. Sequences were annotated with PyIR, a Python wrapper for IgBLAST v1.9, using IMGT germline references to assign V/J genes and CDR3. Reads with weak V/J assignments (E-value above 1e-6), missing CDR3, stop codons, out-of-frame junctions, or ambiguous translated residues were removed. V3J clonotypes were defined as sequences sharing the same inferred V gene, J gene, and CDR3 amino acid sequence. To compute the percentage overlap between repertoires, the number of shared unique clonotypes was divided by the size of the smaller repertoire. Richness of each repertoire was evaluated using RTK rarefaction, the Chao1 estimator, and Recon v2.1 estimates of unobserved clonotypes. The source is immuneACCESS, and TCRdb retained only in-frame sequences with V and J called. Part of the clones is not carried over; for the studies checked, unresolved V genes explain less than half of this, and the remainder is unexplained. V and J calls and clone size are as listed in that table; D and trimming were resolved from the DNA. The sample table records roughly 490,000 clones; around 79% of these occur just once. The ten largest clones represent approximately 12% of the sample.

The sequenced sample was PBMCs. The chain links TRBV18 with TRBJ2-2; 7 nucleotides in the junction match TRBD1. This clonotype originated in a woman aged 40 to 50 in good health. Some clones in this sample may be carry-over from other donors' samples. The nucleotide sequence reads as follows: TGTGCCAGCTCACCAGGGACAGCGAACACCGGGGAGCTGTTTTTT. Translated, it reads CASSPGTANTGELFF.